These 28 T cell receptor beta chains were all obtained from the same sample, sequenced in a study of blood T cell repertoires in COVID-19 (dated by TCRdb to 2020 to 2022). Library generation was performed with the immunoSEQ multiplex PCR assay. TCRdb carries this immuneACCESS record with in-frame sequences only. Its versions omit some clonotypes, under half of them owing to an unresolved V gene in the studies checked, with the rest unexplained. This sample lists approximately 280,000 clones; roughly 89% were detected once. The ten largest clonotypes hold approximately 4.3% of the sample. Sequenced: peripheral blood. The receptors come from a man aged 40-55 years with acute or convalescent COVID-19.

The chain recombines TRBV2 with TRBJ1-3; 7 bases match TRBD1. CDR1 and CDR2 from the germline V gene are SNHLY and FYNNEI. CDR3 length: 15 amino acids. V trimming: 4 bases; J trimming: 2 bases; junction bases outside the gene matches: 5. CDR3 in amino acids: CASSASTGTGNTIYF. The CDR3 DNA is TGTGCCAGCAGTGCCTCGACAGGGACTGGAAACACCATATATTTT.

V is TRBV5-1 and J is TRBJ2-1, with 8 nucleotides matching TRBD2. The CDR3 loop spans 11 amino acids. J gave up 14 bases and V 0 bases, and 1 base lay outside the gene matches. Germline CDR1 is SGHRS and CDR2 is YFSETQ. The CDR3 spells CASSLAGGEFF. In DNA form, the CDR3 reads TGCGCCAGCAGCTTGGCCGGGGGGGAGTTCTTC.

This sequence joins TRBV5-6 and TRBJ1-2; D is possibly TRBD1 (5 bases). V was cut by 0 bases and J by 4 bases, with 13 bases left in between. The CDR3 consists of 15 residues. Per the germline V gene, CDR1 is SGHDT and CDR2 is YYEEEE. The CDR3 region is CASSLGQGGSYGYTF. The CDR3, as DNA: TGTGCCAGCAGCTTGGGGCAGGGAGGTAGCTATGGCTACACCTTC.

The V gene is TRBV5-4, the J gene TRBJ1-4; tentatively, D is TRBD1 (5 bases). The CDR3 consists of 15 residues. V shed 3 bases and J shed 0 bases, with 9 bases lying between them. The germline gives CDR1 SGHNT, CDR2 YYREEE (reference sequence). As DNA, the CDR3 is TGTGCCAGCAGCTCCCGACAGTCAACTAATGAAAAACTGTTTTTT. Amino acids: CASSSRQSTNEKLFF.

The J gene is TRBJ2-7, the V gene TRBV6-5; possible D gene TRBD1, 5 bases. The V end was cut by 7 bases, the J end by 0 bases, with 16 bases between. This CDR3 is 15 amino acids long. Per germline, CDR1 MNHEY and CDR2 SVGAGI. The CDR3 region is CASTLRTFPSYEQYF. CDR3 DNA: TGTGCCAGCACTCTCCGGACATTCCCCTCCTACGAGCAGTACTTC.

This chain joins TRBV2 and TRBJ2-7; the D is unclear. Germline values: CDR1 SNHLY, CDR2 FYNNEI. This CDR3 is 13 amino acids long. The germline V and J ends were trimmed by 5 bases and 0 bases, with 8 bases remaining between them. The CDR3 region has the DNA TGTGCCAGCAGTCTACAGAGCTCCTACGAGCAGTACTTC. Its translation: CASSLQSSYEQYF.

The V gene is TRBV5-4, the J gene TRBJ1-1; a possible D gene is TRBD1 (6 bases). Trimming left V 4 bases short and J 0 bases short, with 19 bases between. This CDR3 is built from 17 residues. Germline V lookup: CDR1 SGHNT, CDR2 YYREEE (reference sequence). CDR3 region: CASSAPGQTTLNTEAFF. The CDR3 coding sequence is TGTGCCAGCAGCGCTCCGGGACAAACGACATTGAACACTGAAGCTTTCTTT.

The chain links TRBV2 to TRBJ2-3, with D possibly matching TRBD1 (5 bases). CDR1 SNHLY and CDR2 FYNNEI come from the germline V gene. V dropped 4 bases and J dropped 0 bases, with 14 bases sitting between them. This CDR3 spans 16 amino acids. CDR3 bases: TGTGCCAGCAGTGCAAAGGGGCCGTTAAGCACAGATACGCAGTATTTT. This gives the protein CASSAKGPLSTDTQYF. Variable domain in full (rest from reference TRBV2 and TRBJ2-3): EPEVTQTPSHQVTQMGQEVILRCVPISNHLYFYWYRQILGQKVEFLVSFYNNEISEKSEIFDDQFSVERPDGSNFTLKIRSTKLEDSAMYFCASSAKGPLSTDTQYFGPGTRLTVL.

The chain combines TRBV11-2 with TRBJ2-7; the match to TRBD2 covers 14 bases. This CDR3 has 17 amino acids. V lost 5 bases, J lost 1 base, and 7 bases stayed unmatched. The germline V gene encodes CDR1 SGHAT and CDR2 FQNNGV. This CDR3 reads CASSPWTSGGPSYEQYF. CDR3 DNA: TGTGCCAGCAGCCCGTGGACTAGCGGGGGGCCGTCCTACGAGCAGTACTTC.

The J gene is TRBJ1-1, the V gene TRBV5-3; D unclear. TRBV5-3 is treated as an ORF (open reading frame) with a function not yet certain. The CDR3 sequence is 12 residues long. V dropped 2 bases and J dropped 11 bases, with 13 bases sitting between them. CDR3 residues: CARSLAAASAFF. The CDR3 coding sequence is TGTGCCAGAAGCTTAGCGGCCGCGTCTGCTTTCTTT.

The chain couples TRBV30 to TRBJ1-3; TRBD1 aligns across 9 bases. Trimming removed 3 bases from V and 0 bases from J; junction bases left unmatched: 6. The CDR3 consists of 16 residues. Germline CDR1 GTSNPN, CDR2 SVGIG (reference sequence). CDR3 bases: TGTGCCTGGAGGGGACAGGGCTTTAGCTCTGGAAACACCATATATTTT. Protein sequence: CAWRGQGFSSGNTIYF.

This sequence joins TRBV14 and TRBJ2-1; possibly TRBD2 for D (5 bases). Germline V gives CDR1 SGHDN, CDR2 FVKESK. Trimming cost V 0 bases and J 0 bases, with 12 bases left between them. The CDR3 spans 17 residues. The CDR3 region is CASSQESGGSSYNEQFF. CDR3 coding DNA: TGTGCCAGCAGCCAAGAATCAGGAGGAAGCTCCTACAATGAGCAGTTCTTC.

This chain links TRBV5-6 with TRBJ1-2; D gene unclear. There are 16 residues in the CDR3. Looked up from germline, CDR1 is SGHDT and CDR2 is YYEEEE. Trimming removed 4 bases at V and 0 bases at J, with 16 bases between. In DNA, the CDR3 is TGTGCCAGCAGCCCACTATACAGCGGAGCTAACTATGGCTACACCTTC. Residues: CASSPLYSGANYGYTF.

The chain couples TRBV7-2 to TRBJ2-3; 10 positions match TRBD2. The CDR3 runs to 17 residues. J was trimmed by 2 bases and V by 1 base; bases with no gene match: 6. From germline, CDR1 is SGHTA and CDR2 FQGNSA. In nucleotides, the CDR3 is TGTGCCAGCAGCTTAGTTTCCCTAGCGGGGGTCACAGATACGCAGTATTTT. Its protein is CASSLVSLAGVTDTQYF.

The V and J genes are TRBV30 and TRBJ1-2; TRBD1 matches at 8 bases. The CDR3 covers 15 residues. Trimming cost V 3 bases and J 4 bases; bases outside gene matches: 10. The V gene's germline CDR1 is GTSNPN and CDR2 SVGIG (reference sequence). The CDR3 DNA follows: TGTGCCTGGAGAAAAGGGACAGGCGTTTTCTATGGCTACACCTTC. It yields the protein CAWRKGTGVFYGYTF.

The V call is TRBV27, the J call TRBJ2-1; TRBD1 matches 7 bases. The CDR3 extends over 15 amino acids. Germline CDR1 and CDR2: MNHEY and SMNVEV (reference sequence). The V gene end was trimmed by 6 bases and the J gene end by 2 bases; junction bases not matched to a gene: 7. The CDR3 protein is CASSLDREPYNEQFF. The CDR3 nucleotides are TGTGCCAGCAGCCTTGACAGGGAACCCTACAATGAGCAGTTCTTC.

The chain employs TRBV30 and TRBJ2-2; D remains ambiguous. The V and J ends lost 6 bases and 6 bases respectively, with 14 bases between them. CDR3 size: 13 residues. CDR1 and CDR2 from the germline V gene are GTSNPN and SVGIG (reference sequence). The CDR3 coding sequence is TGTGCCTGCCTAGGCCTAAGCGCCGGGGAGCTGTTTTTT. As protein: CACLGLSAGELFF. Full variable domain (missing parts from reference TRBV30 and TRBJ2-2): SQTIHQWPATLVQPVGSPLSLECTVEGTSNPNLYWYRQAAGRGLQLLFYSVGIGQISSEVPQNLSASRPQDRQFILSSKKLLLSDSGFYLCACLGLSAGELFFGEGSRLTVL.

The rearrangement uses TRBV2 and TRBJ1-1, with TRBD1 as a possible D gene (5 bases). The V end lost 4 bases, the J end lost 1 base, and 7 bases lay between the germline ends. Germline assignment: CDR1 SNHLY and CDR2 FYNNEI. The length of the CDR3 is 13 residues. The CDR3 nucleotides are TGTGCCAGCAGTGGACAGAGGAACACTGAAGCTTTCTTT. Translating gives CASSGQRNTEAFF.

This chain joins TRBV6-5 and TRBJ2-3, with 7 bases matching TRBD1. With V trimmed by 2 bases and J by 5 bases, 4 bases remained unmatched. CDR3 size: 14 residues. CDR1 and CDR2 (germline): MNHEY, SVGAGI. The CDR3 DNA reads TGTGCCAGCAGTTACGGGACAGCCCTAGATACGCAGTATTTT. Its translation is CASSYGTALDTQYF.

This clone is a singleton in its sample. The chain combines TRBV3-1 (or the pseudogene TRBV3-2) with TRBJ2-2; possibly TRBD1 for D (5 bases). The CDR3 contains 16 residues. The V gene's germline CDR1 is LGHDT and CDR2 YNNKEL (reference sequence). Trimming removed 4 bases at V and 1 base at J, with 13 bases between. The CDR3: CASSPHTQGNTGELFF. CDR3 in DNA: TGTGCCAGCAGCCCCCATACCCAGGGGAACACCGGGGAGCTGTTTTTT.

The chain carries TRBV18 and TRBJ1-5, with 7 bases fitting TRBD1. CDR3 length: 16 residues. Trimming removed 5 bases from V and 0 bases from J; junction bases left unmatched: 7. Germline V lookup: CDR1 KGHSH, CDR2 LQKENI. CDR3 in amino acids: CASSISTGNSNQPQHF. As DNA, the CDR3 is TGTGCCAGCTCAATTTCGACAGGGAATAGCAATCAGCCCCAGCATTTT.

This clone has only one observation. This chain connects TRBV29-1 to TRBJ1-2, with 8 bases lining up with TRBD1. The CDR3 length is 13 residues. With 8 bases clipped from V and 3 bases from J, the junction kept 8 bases outside the gene matches. Germline CDR1 and CDR2: SQVTM and ANQGSEA. This chain's CDR3 is CSIATGEDYGYTF. Here the CDR3 DNA reads TGCAGCATAGCGACAGGGGAAGACTATGGCTACACCTTC.

The chain combines TRBV5-1 with TRBJ2-7, with D hard to call. Trimming removed 0 bases at V and 1 base at J, with 8 bases between. Germline V CDR1 and CDR2: SGHRS, YFSETQ. The CDR3 extends over 14 amino acids. The CDR3: CASSLETESYEQYF. CDR3 sequence (DNA): TGCGCCAGCAGCTTGGAAACAGAATCCTACGAGCAGTACTTC.

This chain uses TRBV5-6 with TRBJ1-4, with D possibly matching TRBD1 (6 bases). The CDR3 covers 16 residues. Per the germline V gene, CDR1 is SGHDT and CDR2 is YYEEEE. Trimming removed 1 base at V and 5 bases at J, with 15 bases between. The CDR3 spells CASSLTRQALNEKLFF. CDR3 coding DNA: TGTGCCAGCAGCTTGACGCGACAGGCGCTCAATGAAAAACTGTTTTTT.

This clone appeared a single time. The chain employs TRBV6-2 or TRBV6-3 and TRBJ1-2; 7 bases agree with TRBD1. The CDR3 runs to 15 residues. V lost 3 bases, J lost 5 bases, and 9 bases stayed unmatched. Germline CDR1 is MNHEY and CDR2 is SVGEGT. This CDR3 is CASSYGTADFYGYTF. In DNA, the CDR3 is TGTGCCAGCAGTTATGGGACAGCAGACTTTTATGGCTACACCTTC.

V gene TRBV10-3 combines with J gene TRBJ1-1; TRBD1 aligns across 11 bases. The CDR3 runs 14 residues. The J segment lost 6 bases and the V segment lost 5 bases, leaving 5 bases of the junction unmatched. Germline assignment: CDR1 ENHRY and CDR2 SYGVKD. DNA of the CDR3: TGTGCCATCAGTCCCGGGACAGGGGGACCTGAAGCTTTCTTT. Translation gives CAISPGTGGPEAFF.

The chain is built from TRBV12-3 or TRBV12-4 and TRBJ2-3; D is unresolved. The V end was cut by 6 bases, the J end by 5 bases, with 12 bases between. CDR3 length: 13 amino acids. The DNA of the CDR3 is TGTGCCAGCAGCCAATTCGCACAAGATACGCAGTATTTT. As protein: CASSQFAQDTQYF.

The V gene is TRBV28, the J gene TRBJ2-7, with 9 bases fitting TRBD1. Germline CDR1 and CDR2: MDHEN and SYDVKM. The junction had 7 bases not matched to a gene; V was cut back by 7 bases and J by 0 bases. This CDR3 is built from 15 residues. The CDR3 region has the DNA TGTGCCAGCATCCGGGGACAGGGCTTCTCCTACGAGCAGTACTTC. It translates to CASIRGQGFSYEQYF.